This TCR beta chain stems from a study of tumor-infiltrating lymphocytes in oesophageal squamous cell carcinoma. Sample share makes this clonotype large. MiXCR was run by TCRdb on the PCR reads, yielding one entry per CDR3 protein. The sample lists about 10,000 distinct CDR3 sequences; approximately 59% were seen once. Sequenced sample: esophageal tumor tissue. The clonotype was recovered from a female donor with esophageal squamous cell carcinoma.

The CDR3 nucleotides are TGTGCCACCAGTGGACAGGGAAAGACTGAAGCTTTCTTT. Protein product: CATSGQGKTEAFF. V is TRBV24-1 and J is TRBJ1-1; TRBD1 agrees at 7 bases. V gave up 5 bases and J gave up 5 bases; unmatched junction bases: 4. The length of the CDR3 is 13 residues. Germline V gene lookup returns CDR1 KGHDR and CDR2 SFDVKD.